The clone carrying this TCR beta chain was recorded a few times. A sample-barcoded 5' primer and a J-beta primer mix were used in a second PCR of roughly 7 to 12 cycles. All samples yielded 3 million or more CDR3-containing paired-end reads. TCRdb reprocessed the 5' RACE reads with MiXCR, giving one entry per CDR3 protein. The sample gives roughly 860,000 distinct CDR3 sequences, 62% of which show up once; approximately 30% is in the top ten. These data are taken from a study of blood T cells in healthy people across ages. Germline assignment: CDR1 MNHEY and CDR2 SVGAGI. This CDR3 is 15 amino acids long. The V segment lost 4 bases and the J segment 0 bases; nucleotides outside the gene matches: 0.

The clonotype comes from a man aged 25 to 40 in good health. The V call is TRBV6-5, the J call TRBJ2-6; TRBD1 agrees at 7 bases. The sequencing input was blood. In DNA, the CDR3 is TGTGCCAGCAGTTGGGACAGCTCTGGGGCCAACGTCCTGACTTTC. Its translation: CASSWDSSGANVLTF.